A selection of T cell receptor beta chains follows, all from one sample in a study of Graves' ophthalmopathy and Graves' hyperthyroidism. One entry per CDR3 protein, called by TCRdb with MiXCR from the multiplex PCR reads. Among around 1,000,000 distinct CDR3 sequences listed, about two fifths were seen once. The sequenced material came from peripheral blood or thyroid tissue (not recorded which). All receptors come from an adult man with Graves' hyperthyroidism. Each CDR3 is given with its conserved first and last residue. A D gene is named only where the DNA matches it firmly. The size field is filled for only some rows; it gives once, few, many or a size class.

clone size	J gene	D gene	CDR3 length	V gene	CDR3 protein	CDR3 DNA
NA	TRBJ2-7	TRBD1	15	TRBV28	CASKYRDRVSYEQYF	TGTGCCAGCAAATACCGGGACAGGGTCTCCTACGAGCAGTACTTC
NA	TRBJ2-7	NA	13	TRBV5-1	CASSLAKSNEQYF	TGCGCCAGCAGCTTGGCCAAATCTAACGAGCAGTACTTC
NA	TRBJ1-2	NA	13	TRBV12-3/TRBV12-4	CASSFFSRDGYTF	TGTGCCAGCAGTTTTTTCTCTAGGGACGGCTACACCTTC
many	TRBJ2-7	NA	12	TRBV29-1	CSVEDESYEQYF	TGCAGCGTTGAAGATGAAAGTTACGAGCAGTACTTC
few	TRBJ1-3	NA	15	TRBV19	CASSIPAASGNTIYF	TGTGCCAGTAGTATCCCGGCGGCGTCTGGAAACACCATATATTTT
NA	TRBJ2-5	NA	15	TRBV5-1	CASSSRLGYQETQYF	TGCGCCAGCAGCTCACGACTTGGGTACCAAGAGACCCAGTACTTC
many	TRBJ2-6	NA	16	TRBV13	CASSLGFRIGANVLTF	TGTGCCAGCAGCTTAGGCTTCCGGATTGGGGCCAACGTCCTGACTTTC
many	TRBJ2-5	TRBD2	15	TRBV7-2	CASRPGLAGAETQYF	TGTGCCAGCAGGCCGGGACTAGCGGGAGCGGAGACCCAGTACTTC
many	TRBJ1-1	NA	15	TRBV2	CASSEGGQPVAEAFF	TGTGCCAGCAGTGAGGGGGGACAACCTGTGGCTGAAGCTTTCTTT
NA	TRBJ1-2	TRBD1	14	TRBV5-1	CASSLNRGVYGYTF	TGCGCCAGCAGCTTGAACAGGGGCGTTTATGGCTACACCTTC
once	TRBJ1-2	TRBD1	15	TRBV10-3	CASSERDRGGYGYTF	TGTGCCAGCAGTGAACGGGACAGGGGGGGTTATGGCTACACCTTC
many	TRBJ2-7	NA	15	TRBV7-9	CASSPRGKPTYEQYF	TGTGCCAGCAGCCCCCGGGGAAAACCCACCTACGAGCAGTACTTC
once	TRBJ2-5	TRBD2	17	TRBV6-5	CASRDLAGGPIAETQYF	TGTGCCAGCAGGGATCTAGCGGGAGGGCCTATAGCAGAGACCCAGTACTTC
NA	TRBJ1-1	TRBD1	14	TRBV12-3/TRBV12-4	CASTLRTGRTEAFF	TGTGCCAGCACCCTTCGGACAGGGCGCACTGAAGCTTTCTTT
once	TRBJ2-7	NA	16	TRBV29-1	CSVGEGGGRRSYEQYF	TGCAGCGTTGGTGAAGGGGGCGGGAGGCGCTCCTACGAGCAGTACTTC
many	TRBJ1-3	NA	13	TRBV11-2	CAGSRVNGNTIYF	TGTGCGGGGAGCCGGGTTAATGGAAACACCATATATTTT